This is a list of T cell receptor beta chains from one sample in a study of blood T cells in healthy people across ages. TCRdb recomputed calls from the 5' RACE reads with MiXCR, one row per CDR3 protein. Seen here are about 1.4 million distinct CDR3 sequences, approximately 59% observed once, and the top ten hold 5.5% to 8%. The sequenced sample was blood. The receptor source for this set is a young man in good health. The CDR3 runs from the conserved cysteine through the conserved F or W. Each record gives: V gene, clone size, J gene, D gene, CDR3 DNA, CDR3 protein. The D gene is left open where the match is weak. Clone size appears in some rows only: once, few, many, or a class for an expanded clone.

V: TRBV20-1
size: .
J: TRBJ2-3
D: TRBD1
DNA: TGCAGTGCTCAACATACCGGGACAGGGGCTACAGATACGCAGTATTTT
CDR3: CSAQHTGTGATDTQYF

V: TRBV4-2
size: .
J: TRBJ1-5
D: TRBD1
DNA: TGTGCCAGCAGCCAATACAGGGGACCTCAGCCCCAGCATTTT
CDR3: CASSQYRGPQPQHF

V: TRBV4-1
size: once
J: TRBJ2-1
D: .
DNA: TGCGCCAGCAGCCAAGGGGCCATCCCCCGTGGCAATGAGCAGTTCTTC
CDR3: CASSQGAIPRGNEQFF

V: TRBV7-9
size: many
J: TRBJ2-5
D: .
DNA: TGTGCCAGCAGCTTTAAAGAGACCCAGTACTTC
CDR3: CASSFKETQYF

V: TRBV3-1
size: .
J: TRBJ2-5
D: .
DNA: TGTGCCAGCAGCCCCGGACGGGGGCCCCAAGAGACCCAGTACTTC
CDR3: CASSPGRGPQETQYF

V: TRBV10-3
size: .
J: TRBJ2-7
D: .
DNA: TGTGCCATCAAGCAGTCTACCCCATTTGGTGAGCAGTACTTC
CDR3: CAIKQSTPFGEQYF

V: TRBV3-1
size: few
J: TRBJ2-1
D: .
DNA: TGTGCCAGCAGCCAAGCCGGGCAGAGGGCCTACAATGAGCAGTTCTTC
CDR3: CASSQAGQRAYNEQFF

V: TRBV6-6
size: .
J: TRBJ1-4
D: .
DNA: TGTGCCAGCTCTGATGAAAAACTGTTTTTT
CDR3: CASSDEKLFF

V: TRBV20-1
size: many
J: TRBJ2-7
D: TRBD1
DNA: TGCAGTGCTGAGACAGGGTCCTACGAGCAGTACTTC
CDR3: CSAETGSYEQYF

V: TRBV4-2
size: .
J: TRBJ2-7
D: TRBD1
DNA: TGTGCCAGCAGCCAAGCTGGGACAGGGATCAATGAGCAGTACTTC
CDR3: CASSQAGTGINEQYF

V: TRBV13
size: few
J: TRBJ2-7
D: TRBD1
DNA: TGTGCCAGCAGCCCAACCTACCCCGGGACAGGGATCTACGAGCAGTACTTC
CDR3: CASSPTYPGTGIYEQYF

V: TRBV5-1
size: .
J: TRBJ2-3
D: .
DNA: TGCGCCAGCAGCTTGGGTGGGACTCCGGTAGATACGCAGTATTTT
CDR3: CASSLGGTPVDTQYF

V: TRBV29-1
size: .
J: TRBJ1-4
D: .
DNA: TGCAGCGTTCGGGACATAGGGGAAAAACTGTTTTTT
CDR3: CSVRDIGEKLFF

V: TRBV3-1
size: .
J: TRBJ2-7
D: .
DNA: TGTGCCAGCAGCCAATTTGGCCCCACGGACGAGCAGTACTTC
CDR3: CASSQFGPTDEQYF

V: TRBV6-1
size: .
J: TRBJ2-7
D: .
DNA: TGTGCCAGCAGGCTAGACAGACCACCCTACGAGCAGTACTTC
CDR3: CASRLDRPPYEQYF

V: TRBV7-9
size: .
J: TRBJ2-5
D: .
DNA: TGTGCCAGCAGCCTCGACACAGGGAACCCTCGGTACTTC
CDR3: CASSLDTGNPRYF

V: TRBV20-1
size: .
J: TRBJ2-3
D: .
DNA: TGCAGTGCACATGGACAGATGAGCACAGATACGCAGTATTTT
CDR3: CSAHGQMSTDTQYF

V: TRBV12-3/TRBV12-4
size: .
J: TRBJ2-1
D: .
DNA: TGTGCCAGCAGTTTAGGACAGGTACTGTACAATGAGCAGTTCTTC
CDR3: CASSLGQVLYNEQFF

V: TRBV7-2
size: .
J: TRBJ2-5
D: .
DNA: TGTGCCAGCAGCTTAGACCCAGGGCCGGAAGAGACCCAGTACTTC
CDR3: CASSLDPGPEETQYF

V: TRBV29-1
size: few
J: TRBJ2-5
D: .
DNA: TGCAGCGTTGAGGGGGCGCCTAAAGAGACCCAGTACTTC
CDR3: CSVEGAPKETQYF

V: TRBV3-1
size: .
J: TRBJ2-5
D: TRBD1
DNA: TGTGCCAGCAGCCAAACGACAGGGCTAGGAGAGACCCAGTACTTC
CDR3: CASSQTTGLGETQYF

V: TRBV2
size: .
J: TRBJ2-7
D: TRBD1
DNA: TGTGCCAGCAGGTCTTACCAGGGGGCCTACGAGCAGTACTTC
CDR3: CASRSYQGAYEQYF

V: TRBV29-1
size: .
J: TRBJ2-1
D: .
DNA: TGCAGCGTTATAGGGACGGGTGAGCAGTTCTTC
CDR3: CSVIGTGEQFF

V: TRBV25-1
size: few
J: TRBJ1-2
D: .
DNA: TGTGCCAGCAATGACCCCGGGTATGGCTACACCTTC
CDR3: CASNDPGYGYTF